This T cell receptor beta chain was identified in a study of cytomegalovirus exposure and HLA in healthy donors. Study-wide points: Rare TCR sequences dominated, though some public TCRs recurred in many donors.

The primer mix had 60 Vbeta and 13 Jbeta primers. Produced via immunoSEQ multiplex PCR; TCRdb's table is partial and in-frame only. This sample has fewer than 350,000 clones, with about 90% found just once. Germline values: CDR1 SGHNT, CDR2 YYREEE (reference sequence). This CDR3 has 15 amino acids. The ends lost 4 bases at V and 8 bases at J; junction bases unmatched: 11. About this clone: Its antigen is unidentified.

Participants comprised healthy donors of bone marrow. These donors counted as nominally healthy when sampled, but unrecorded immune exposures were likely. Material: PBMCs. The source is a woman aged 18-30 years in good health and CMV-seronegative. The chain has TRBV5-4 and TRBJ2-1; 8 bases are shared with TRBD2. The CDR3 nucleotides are TGTGCCAGCAGCAGATCTAGCGGGTTGGGGGATGAGCAGTTCTTC. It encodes CASSRSSGLGDEQFF.